What follows is one TCR beta chain and its context. It lacks a known antigen. Per-base quality was not reported, and no clone a single base away is much larger than it. RNA was extracted using the RNeasy kit, and about 0.5 to 1 ug of the RNA was reverse transcribed with random hexamers. The immunoSEQ multiplex PCR assay, which covers 54 Vbeta and 13 Jbeta segments, was used to amplify TCR beta CDR3 regions. PCR amplification bias was corrected using a synthetic template baseline for primer optimization and computational correction. The published analysis was carried out like this. Reads were assigned to V, D and J genes according to IMGT and analyzed in immunoSEQ Analyzer, with only productive sequences retained. To calculate clonality, Shannon entropy was normalized by log2 of the number of productive unique sequences and then subtracted from one. Public and private clones were assessed among the 100 most prevalent clones of each patient and control. Clones were defined as Susac-specific if absent from the healthy and MS cohorts, from 1052 published viral clones and from other ImmuneACCESS disease sequences. Through fastp at Q25 and MiXCR, TCRdb rebuilt clones from the public reads, retaining in-frame beta chains. When rows share a CDR3 protein, they turn into one entry using the most common DNA and genes. In this record, the V and J calls reflect TCRdb's handling and not the investigators' own analysis. The sample profile shows 100,000 to 150,000 distinct CDR3 sequences; around 94% of them were found once. The ten biggest clones cover more than 0.075% of the sample.

The data were taken from a study of CD8 T cells in Susac syndrome (dated by TCRdb to the late 2010s). Regarding the complete study: Whether CD8+ T cell activation and differentiation in Susac syndrome was antigen driven was tested using repertoire sequencing. General findings and caveats noted by the study authors: The TCR sequencing and HLA analysis was acknowledged to have included a relatively small number of individuals.

The trim is 5 bases for V and 2 bases for J, with a gap of 12 bases between the germline ends. The CDR3 measures 14 amino acids from cysteine to phenylalanine. Only the CDR3 DNA is retained, 42 bases long and in frame from the first base. CDR1 LGHNA and CDR2 YSLEER were looked up in the germline V gene. Peripheral blood CD8+ and CD4+ T cells from healthy donors, Susac syndrome patients and multiple sclerosis patients were profiled using high-throughput TCR beta sequencing. Healthy donors were age- and sex-matched controls. CD8+ TEMRA cells were enriched by FACS, while bulk CD8+ and CD4+ T cells were purified by magnetic negative isolation. Blood was collected in EDTA tubes and processed within 24 hours, with PBMCs isolated through density gradient centrifugation. PBMCs destined for TCR sequencing were cryopreserved in liquid nitrogen and later thawed in a 37 °C water bath. A purity of at least 90% was achieved for sorted or isolated CD4+, CD8+ and CD8+ TEMRA cells.

The TCR originated in a human donor in good health. The source material was CD4+ T cells from PBMCs. This chain is built from TRBV4-3 and TRBJ2-5; no D gene is confidently identified. The sequenced DNA: TGCGCCAGCAGCTCCCAGCTTCTTCAAGAGACCCAGTACTTC. This sequence encodes CASSSQLLQETQYF.